This T cell receptor (beta chain) originates from a study of blood T cells in healthy people across ages. Study-level points and caveats: The donors' CMV status was not determined, possibly confounding changes in expanded clonotypes.

With a J-beta primer mix and a sample-barcoded 5' primer, a second PCR ran about 7 to 11 cycles. TCRdb redid the calling of the 5' RACE reads with MiXCR, one entry per CDR3 protein. The top ten clones hold approximately 20% of a sample with over a million distinct CDR3 sequences, roughly 45% of them seen once. The CDR3 is 14 amino acids. In regard to this clonotype: Its antigen is not known. A much larger clone differs by one base, so this may be a read error.

This receptor was taken from a woman aged 55-69 years in good health. V gene TRBV12-3 or TRBV12-4 combines with J gene TRBJ2-3; maybe TRBD1 (6 bases). Sequencing used blood. DNA for the CDR3: TGTGTCAGCAGGGACAAGCAGCCCACAGATACGCAGTATTTT. Translated, it gives CVSRDKQPTDTQYF.